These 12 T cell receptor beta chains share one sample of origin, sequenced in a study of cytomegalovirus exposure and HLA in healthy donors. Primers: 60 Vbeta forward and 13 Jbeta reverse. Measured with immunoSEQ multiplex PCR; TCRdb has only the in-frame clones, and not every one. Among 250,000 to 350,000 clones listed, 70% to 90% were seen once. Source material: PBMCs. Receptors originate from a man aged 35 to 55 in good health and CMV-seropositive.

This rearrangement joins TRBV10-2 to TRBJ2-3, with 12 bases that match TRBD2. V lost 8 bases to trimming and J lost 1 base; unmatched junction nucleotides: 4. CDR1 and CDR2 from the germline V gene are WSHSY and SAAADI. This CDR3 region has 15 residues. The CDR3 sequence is CASSRLAGGTDTQYF. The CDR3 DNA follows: TGCGCCAGCTCCCGACTAGCGGGAGGCACAGATACGCAGTATTTT.

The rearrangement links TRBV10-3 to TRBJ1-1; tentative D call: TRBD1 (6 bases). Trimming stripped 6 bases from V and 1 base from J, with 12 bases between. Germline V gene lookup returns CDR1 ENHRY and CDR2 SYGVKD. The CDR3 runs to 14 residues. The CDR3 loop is CAISNRDQNTEAFF. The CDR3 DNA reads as TGTGCCATCAGCAACAGGGACCAGAACACTGAAGCTTTCTTT.

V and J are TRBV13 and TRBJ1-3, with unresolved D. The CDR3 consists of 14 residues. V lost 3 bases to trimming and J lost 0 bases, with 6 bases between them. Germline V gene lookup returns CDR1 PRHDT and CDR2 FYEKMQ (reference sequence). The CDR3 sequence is CASSLRSSGNTIYF. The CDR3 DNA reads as TGTGCCAGCAGCTTGCGGAGCTCTGGAAACACCATATATTTT.

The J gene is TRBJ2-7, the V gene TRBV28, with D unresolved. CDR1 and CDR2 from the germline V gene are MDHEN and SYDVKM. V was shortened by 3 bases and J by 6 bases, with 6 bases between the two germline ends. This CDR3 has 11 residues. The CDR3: CASSLEPEQYF. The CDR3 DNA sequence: TGTGCCAGCAGTTTGGAGCCCGAGCAGTACTTC.

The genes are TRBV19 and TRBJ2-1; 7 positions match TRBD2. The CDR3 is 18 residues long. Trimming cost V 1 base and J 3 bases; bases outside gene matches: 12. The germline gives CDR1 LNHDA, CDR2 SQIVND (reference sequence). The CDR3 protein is CASSIGLGGSTYYNEQFF. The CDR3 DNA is TGTGCCAGTAGTATAGGACTCGGCGGGAGCACTTACTACAATGAGCAGTTCTTC.

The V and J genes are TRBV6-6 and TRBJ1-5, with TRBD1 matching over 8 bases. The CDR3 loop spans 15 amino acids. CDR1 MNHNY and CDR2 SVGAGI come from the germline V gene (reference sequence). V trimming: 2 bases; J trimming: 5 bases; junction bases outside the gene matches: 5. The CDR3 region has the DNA TGTGCCAGCAGTTACCGCGGACAGGGCGATCAGCCCCAGCATTTT. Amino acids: CASSYRGQGDQPQHF.

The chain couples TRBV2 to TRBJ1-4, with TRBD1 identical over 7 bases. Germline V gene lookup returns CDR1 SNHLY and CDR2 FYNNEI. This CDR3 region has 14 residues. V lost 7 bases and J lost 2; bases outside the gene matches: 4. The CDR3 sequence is CASITGETNEKLFF. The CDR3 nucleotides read TGTGCCAGCATTACAGGGGAGACTAATGAAAAACTGTTTTTT.

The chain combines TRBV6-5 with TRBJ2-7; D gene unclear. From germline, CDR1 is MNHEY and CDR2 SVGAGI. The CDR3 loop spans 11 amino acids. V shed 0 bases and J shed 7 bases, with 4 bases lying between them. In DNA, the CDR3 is TGTGCCAGCAGTTACTCGAGAGAGCAGTACTTC. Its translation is CASSYSREQYF.

The CDR3 loop is CASSLETAPFNEQFF. The CDR3 DNA reads as TGTGCCAGCAGCTTAGAGACTGCTCCTTTCAATGAGCAGTTCTTC. The J gene is TRBJ2-1, the V gene TRBV7-9; D is uncertain. CDR1 and CDR2 (germline): SEHNR, FQNEAQ (reference sequence). The CDR3 covers 15 residues. Trimming took 1 base from V and 6 from J, leaving 13 bases between them. Supplemented by reference TRBV7-9 and TRBJ2-1, the full variable domain reads DTGVSQNPRHKITKRGQNVTFRCDPISEHNRLYWYRQTLGQGPEFLTYFQNEAQLEKSRLLSDRFSAERPKGSFSTLEIQRTEQGDSAMYLCASSLETAPFNEQFFGPGTRLTVL.

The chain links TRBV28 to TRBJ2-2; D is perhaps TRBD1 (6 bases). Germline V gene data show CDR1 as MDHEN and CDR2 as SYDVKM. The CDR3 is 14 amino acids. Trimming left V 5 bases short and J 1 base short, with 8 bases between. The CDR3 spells CASSLGQNTGELFF. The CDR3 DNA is TGTGCCAGCAGTCTGGGACAGAACACCGGGGAGCTGTTTTTT.

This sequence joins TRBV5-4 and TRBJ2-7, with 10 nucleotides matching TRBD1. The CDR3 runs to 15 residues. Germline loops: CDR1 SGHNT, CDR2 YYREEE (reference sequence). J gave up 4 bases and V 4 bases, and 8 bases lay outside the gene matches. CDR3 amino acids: CASSGRPGQGYEQYF. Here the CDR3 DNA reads TGTGCCAGCAGCGGACGTCCGGGACAGGGGTACGAGCAGTACTTC.

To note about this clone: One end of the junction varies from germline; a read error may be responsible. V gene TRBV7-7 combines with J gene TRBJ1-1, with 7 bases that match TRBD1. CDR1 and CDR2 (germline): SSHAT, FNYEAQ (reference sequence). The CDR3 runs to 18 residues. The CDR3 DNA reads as TGTGCTAGCAGCTTCCCGGTCAGGGGGGACAGCCCGAACACTGAAGCTTTCTTT. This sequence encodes CASSFPVRGDSPNTEAFF.